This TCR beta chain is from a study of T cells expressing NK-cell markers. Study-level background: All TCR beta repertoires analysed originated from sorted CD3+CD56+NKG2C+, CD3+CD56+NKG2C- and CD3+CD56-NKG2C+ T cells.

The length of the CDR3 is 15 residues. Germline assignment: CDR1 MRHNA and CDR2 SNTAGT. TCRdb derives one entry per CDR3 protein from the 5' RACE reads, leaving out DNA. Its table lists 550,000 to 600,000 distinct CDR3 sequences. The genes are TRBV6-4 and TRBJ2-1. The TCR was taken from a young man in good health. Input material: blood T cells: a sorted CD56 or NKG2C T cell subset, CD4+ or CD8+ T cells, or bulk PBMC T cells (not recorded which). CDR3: CATSPTGTPYNEQFF.